The source of this T cell receptor (beta chain) is a study of blood T cell repertoires in COVID-19. Sequencing was performed with immunoSEQ multiplex PCR; in TCRdb, only in-frame clones are kept and a portion is missing. The sample lists 330,000 or so clones; about 87% were seen once. The sample taken for sequencing was peripheral blood. The clonotype was recovered from a man between 25 and 39 years old with COVID-19, enrolled during active disease.

The DNA for the CDR3 is TGCGCCAGCAGCTTGGGATCTACGGGGGGCAATGAGCAGTTCTTC. It translates to CASSLGSTGGNEQFF. The chain has TRBV5-1 and TRBJ2-1; TRBD2 matches 7 bases. Germline V CDR1 and CDR2: SGHRS, YFSETQ. V gave up 0 bases and J gave up 6 bases; unmatched junction bases: 6. CDR3 length: 15 residues.